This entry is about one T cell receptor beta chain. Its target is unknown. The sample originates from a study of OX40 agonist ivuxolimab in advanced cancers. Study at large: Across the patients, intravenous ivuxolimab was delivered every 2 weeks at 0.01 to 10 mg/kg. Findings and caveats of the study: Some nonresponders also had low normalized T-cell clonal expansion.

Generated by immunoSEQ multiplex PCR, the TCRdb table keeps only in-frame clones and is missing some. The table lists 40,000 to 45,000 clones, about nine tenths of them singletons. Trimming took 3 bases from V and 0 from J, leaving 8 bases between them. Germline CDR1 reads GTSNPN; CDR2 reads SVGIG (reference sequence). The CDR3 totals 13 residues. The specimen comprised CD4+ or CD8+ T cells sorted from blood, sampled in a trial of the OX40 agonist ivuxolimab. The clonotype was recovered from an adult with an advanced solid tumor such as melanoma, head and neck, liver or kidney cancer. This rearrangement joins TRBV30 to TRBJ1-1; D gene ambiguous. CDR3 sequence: CAWSNNMNTEAFF. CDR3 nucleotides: TGTGCCTGGAGCAACAACATGAACACTGAAGCTTTCTTT.